Listed here are 14 T cell receptor beta chains from one sample, sequenced in a study of T cell repertoires in cytomegalovirus infection. TCRdb reprocessed the reads with MiXCR, giving one entry per CDR3 protein. The sample has about 340,000 distinct CDR3 sequences, 29% seen once. Their antigens remain unidentified. The source material was cultured PBMCs, sampled from culture after CMV antigen stimulation. The source of these receptors is a human donor in good health (CMV status not recorded). Some clones in this sample may be carry-over from other donors' samples.

The chain couples TRBV19 to TRBJ2-1; 13 bases agree with TRBD2. This CDR3 spans 15 amino acids. Germline CDR1 and CDR2: LNHDA and SQIVND (reference sequence). J was trimmed by 5 bases and V by 10 bases; bases with no gene match: 8. The CDR3 sequence is CATRVGTSGNNEQFF. The CDR3 coding sequence is TGTGCCACAAGGGTCGGGACTAGCGGGAACAATGAGCAGTTCTTC.

This clonotype was detected a few times. The V gene is TRBV28, the J gene TRBJ2-7; 13 nucleotides align to TRBD2. Germline loops: CDR1 MDHEN, CDR2 SYDVKM. The CDR3 is 16 residues long. The junction had 16 bases not matched to a gene; V was cut back by 5 bases and J by 12 bases. The CDR3 region has the DNA TGTGCCAGCAGTCCACCGCCTCGGACTAGCGGGGGTATGGCGTACTTC. Protein: CASSPPPRTSGGMAYF. The whole variable domain, remainder taken from reference TRBV28 and TRBJ2-7, is DVKVTQSSRYLVKRTGEKVFLECVQDMDHENMFWYRQDPGLGLRLIYFSYDVKMKEKGDIPEGYSVSREKKERFSLILESASTNQTSMYLCASSPPPRTSGGMAYFGPGTRLTVT.

The CDR3 sequence: CASSLAWGPRQETQYF. Written as DNA, the CDR3 is TGTGCCAGCAGCTTGGCGTGGGGACCGAGACAAGAGACCCAGTACTTC. J is TRBJ2-5 and V is TRBV5-4, with D possibly called TRBD1 or TRBD2 (5 bases each). Trimming pared 0 bases from V and 2 bases from J, leaving 14 bases between. CDR1 and CDR2 from the germline V gene are SGHNT and YYREEE (reference sequence). The CDR3 is 16 amino acids.

This clonotype was observed a handful of times. The chain has TRBV2 and TRBJ1-1, with 7 bases that match TRBD1. This CDR3 is 14 amino acids long. V trimming: 7 bases; J trimming: 1 base; junction bases outside the gene matches: 6. Germline V lookup: CDR1 SNHLY, CDR2 FYNNEI. In DNA, the CDR3 is TGTGCCAGCACCGTCGGGACAGCGAACACTGAAGCTTTCTTT. Its protein is CASTVGTANTEAFF.

The V gene is TRBV6-8, the J gene TRBJ2-5; tentatively, D is TRBD2 (6 bases). The CDR3 runs to 15 residues. Trimming took off 6 bases at V and 5 bases at J, with 19 bases between the two ends. The germline gives CDR1 MNHGY, CDR2 SAAAGT. The chain's CDR3 is CASSRMTRAEETQYF. DNA of the CDR3: TGTGCCAGCAGCCGAATGACTAGAGCTGAGGAGACCCAGTACTTC.

This chain joins TRBV29-1 and TRBJ2-7; D unresolved. The CDR3 length is 12 residues. Germline CDR1 SQVTM, CDR2 ANQGSEA. The V end lost 4 bases, the J end lost 5 bases, and 12 bases lay between the germline ends. CDR3 in amino acids: CSVGTRMNEQYF. The CDR3 DNA sequence: TGCAGCGTTGGGACCCGTATGAACGAGCAGTACTTC.

This chain links TRBV28 with TRBJ2-3, with D unresolved. From germline, CDR1 is MDHEN and CDR2 SYDVKM. The CDR3 extends over 14 amino acids. V was cut by 6 bases and J by 0 bases, with 10 bases left in between. Here the CDR3 reads CASRKHQSTDTQYF. The CDR3 DNA reads as TGTGCCAGCAGGAAGCATCAGAGCACAGATACGCAGTATTTT.

This clonotype has only a few counts. The chain links TRBV12-3 or TRBV12-4 to TRBJ2-7; D remains ambiguous. V lost 3 bases and J 4 bases, leaving 7 bases between the germline ends. The CDR3 loop spans 12 amino acids. CDR3 sequence: CASSFIGYEQYF. In DNA, the CDR3 is TGTGCCAGCAGTTTTATAGGTTACGAGCAGTACTTC.

The chain carries TRBV20-1 and TRBJ2-1; 7 nucleotides align to TRBD1. This CDR3 is built from 14 residues. The trim removed 7 bases at V and 8 bases at J, leaving 14 bases unmatched. Per germline, CDR1 DFQATT and CDR2 SNEGSKA (reference sequence). The CDR3 sequence is CSGRGGAGDDEQFF. The CDR3 DNA sequence: TGCAGTGGGAGAGGGGGCGCCGGGGACGATGAGCAGTTCTTC.

This rearrangement joins TRBV7-2 to TRBJ1-1, with D tentatively TRBD1 (5 bases). The CDR3 is 15 residues long. Trimming removed 3 bases from V and 0 bases from J, with 11 bases in between. Germline loops: CDR1 SGHTA, CDR2 FQGNSA. CDR3 DNA: TGTGCCAGCAGCTTGGCGTCAGGGATGAACACTGAAGCTTTCTTT. This gives the protein CASSLASGMNTEAFF.

The genes are TRBV19 and TRBJ1-4; 7 bases map to TRBD1. The germline CDR1 and CDR2 sequences are LNHDA and SQIVND (reference sequence). The CDR3 contains 18 residues. The junction had 13 bases not matched to a gene; V was cut back by 6 bases and J by 0 bases. In nucleotides, the CDR3 is TGTGCCAGTAGCTCCCGGGACAGAGCTATTGCAACTAATGAAAAACTGTTTTTT. Its translation: CASSSRDRAIATNEKLFF.

V usage is TRBV28 and J usage is TRBJ2-1; TRBD1 aligns across 8 bases. Germline V lookup: CDR1 MDHEN, CDR2 SYDVKM. Trimming at V came to 5 bases and at J to 9 bases, leaving 9 bases not matched to a gene. The CDR3 totals 14 residues. CDR3 sequence reads: CASSPVRDRPEQFF. For the CDR3, the DNA is TGTGCCAGCAGTCCCGTGCGGGACAGGCCTGAGCAGTTCTTC.

V and J are TRBV19 and TRBJ2-7; a weak D match, TRBD1 (6 bases). V lost 5 bases and J lost 5, with 22 bases in between. Germline CDR1 and CDR2: LNHDA and SQIVND (reference sequence). The CDR3 has 16 amino acids. CDR3 sequence: CASSAPRLKGVHEQYF. CDR3 in DNA: TGTGCCAGTAGTGCGCCGCGACTGAAGGGGGTTCACGAGCAGTACTTC.

This clonotype showed up just a few times. The chain recombines TRBV2 with TRBJ1-6; D might be TRBD1 (5 bases). Trimming left V 5 bases short and J 9 bases short, with 17 bases between. CDR1 is SNHLY, CDR2 FYNNEI, per germline. The CDR3 is 15 amino acids. The CDR3 DNA sequence: TGTGCCAGCAGTACGATGGGTACAGGCGGTTCACCCCTCCACTTT. This encodes CASSTMGTGGSPLHF.